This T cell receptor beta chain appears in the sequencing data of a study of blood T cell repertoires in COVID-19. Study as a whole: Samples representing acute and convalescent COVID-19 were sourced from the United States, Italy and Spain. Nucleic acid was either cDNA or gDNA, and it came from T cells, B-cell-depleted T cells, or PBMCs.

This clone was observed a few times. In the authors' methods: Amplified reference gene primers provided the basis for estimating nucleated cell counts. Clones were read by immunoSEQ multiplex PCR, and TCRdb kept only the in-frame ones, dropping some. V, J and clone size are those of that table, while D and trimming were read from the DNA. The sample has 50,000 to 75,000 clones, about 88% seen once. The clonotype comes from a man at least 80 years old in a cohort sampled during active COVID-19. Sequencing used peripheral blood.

The CDR3 DNA reads as TGTGCCAGCAGCTTTGGGGACAGGGGGCAGGGCACTGAAGCTTTCTTT. Residues: CASSFGDRGQGTEAFF. V gene TRBV5-6 combines with J gene TRBJ1-1; 12 bases fit TRBD1. This CDR3 contains 16 residues. The V gene's germline CDR1 is SGHDT and CDR2 YYEEEE. V lost 2 bases to trimming and J lost 4 bases; unmatched junction nucleotides: 6.